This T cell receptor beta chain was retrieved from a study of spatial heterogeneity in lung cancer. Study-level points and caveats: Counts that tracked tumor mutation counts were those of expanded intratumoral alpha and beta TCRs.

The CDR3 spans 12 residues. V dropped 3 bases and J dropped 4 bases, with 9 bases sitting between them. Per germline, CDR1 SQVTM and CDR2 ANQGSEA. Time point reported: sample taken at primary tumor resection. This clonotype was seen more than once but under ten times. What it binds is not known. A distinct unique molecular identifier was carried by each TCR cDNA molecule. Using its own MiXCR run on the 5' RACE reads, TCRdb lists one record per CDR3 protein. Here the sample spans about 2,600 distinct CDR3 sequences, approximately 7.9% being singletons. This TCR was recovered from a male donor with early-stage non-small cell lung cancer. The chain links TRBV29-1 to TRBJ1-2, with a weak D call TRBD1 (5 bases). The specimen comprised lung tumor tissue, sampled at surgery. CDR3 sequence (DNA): TGCAGCGTTGATGAGGGGTCCTATGGCTACACCTTC. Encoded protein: CSVDEGSYGYTF.